This paragraph covers one T cell receptor beta chain sequence. In germline, CDR1 is GTSNPN, CDR2 SVGIG (reference sequence). This CDR3 is built from 16 residues. TCRdb reprocessed the 5' RACE reads; each CDR3 protein has one entry and no DNA is given. Recorded for this sample: approximately 150,000 distinct CDR3 sequences. The sample belongs to a study of T cells expressing NK-cell markers. About the research overall: It was from sorted CD3+CD56+NKG2C+, CD3+CD56+NKG2C- and CD3+CD56-NKG2C+ T cells that TCR beta repertoires came.

The sample was blood T cells: a sorted CD56 or NKG2C T cell subset, CD4+ or CD8+ T cells, or bulk PBMC T cells (not recorded which). The TCR was taken from a man aged 18 to 29 in good health. The rearrangement joins TRBV30 to TRBJ1-2; the TRBD1 assignment by TCRdb is unverifiable without DNA. The CDR3 region is CALLDPGPSGDYGYTF. The variable domain in full, with the rest retrieved from reference TRBV30 and TRBJ1-2, is SQTIHQWPATLVQPVGSPLSLECTVEGTSNPNLYWYRQAAGRGLQLLFYSVGIGQISSEVPQNLSASRPQDRQFILSSKKLLLSDSGFYLCALLDPGPSGDYGYTFGSGTRLTVV.